These T cell receptor beta chains were read from a single sample in a study of T cell clonotyping in hematopoietic cell transplantation. Clones were read by immunoSEQ multiplex PCR, and TCRdb kept only the in-frame ones, dropping some. This table has 30,000 to 45,000 clones, over 70% appearing once. The sequenced sample was peripheral blood mononuclear cells. The receptors stem from a woman in her thirties or forties in good health. Some clones in this sample may be carry-over from other donors' samples. CDR3s include the opening cysteine and the closing phenylalanine or tryptophan. The order of the fields is J gene, V gene, D gene, clone size, CDR3 DNA, CDR3 protein. A D gene is named only where the DNA matches it firmly. The size entry is marked missing in some rows and otherwise reads once, few, many or a size class.

>TRBJ1-4|TRBV30|.|.
TGTGCCTGGACCTTCGCCTTGGGGGGTAATGAAAAACTGTTTTTT
CAWTFALGGNEKLFF
>TRBJ1-3|TRBV30|.|.
TGTGCCTGGGGTCAGAGCTCTGGAAACACCATATATTTT
CAWGQSSGNTIYF
>TRBJ2-1|TRBV7-3|TRBD2|.
TGTGCCAGCAGTCCCCGGGGGGGCCGGGGTGGGTACAATGAGCAGTTCTTC
CASSPRGGRGGYNEQFF
>TRBJ2-1|TRBV30|.|.
TGTGCCTGGGAAGCGGGCCGCTCCTACAATGAGCAGTTCTTC
CAWEAGRSYNEQFF
>TRBJ2-2|TRBV9|.|once
TGTGCCAGCGTCCCGGAGGGGAGTGACACCGGGGAGCTGTTTTTT
CASVPEGSDTGELFF
>TRBJ1-5|TRBV2|.|.
TGTGCCAGCAGTGATAGTCAGCTCCCCGATCAGCCCCAGCATTTT
CASSDSQLPDQPQHF
>TRBJ1-3|TRBV28|.|once
TGTGCCAGCAGCGTGCAGCCGGGACCCCATTCTGGAAACACCATATATTTT
CASSVQPGPHSGNTIYF
>TRBJ1-1|TRBV5-1|.|.
TGCGCCAGCAGCTTGGACATGGGGCTGAACACTGAAGCTTTCTTT
CASSLDMGLNTEAFF
>TRBJ2-5|TRBV19|.|.
TGTGCCAGTAGTATAGATCGGGGGAGGCGAGAGACCCAGTACTTC
CASSIDRGRRETQYF
>TRBJ1-3|TRBV14|.|.
TGTGCCAGCAGCCCGCTGCAAAACACCATATATTTT
CASSPLQNTIYF
>TRBJ2-7|TRBV6-5|.|.
TGTGCCAGCAGGTCTCCGGGCCAAGGGGTCTACGAGCAGTACTTC
CASRSPGQGVYEQYF
>TRBJ2-5|TRBV6-6|.|.
TGTGCCAGCACCAGGGATGAGACCCAGTACTTC
CASTRDETQYF
>TRBJ2-1|TRBV5-1|TRBD2|once
TGCGCCAGCAGCCCAGCGGGAGACGACAATGAGCAGTTCTTC
CASSPAGDDNEQFF
>TRBJ2-7|TRBV25-1|TRBD2|few
TGTGCCAGCAGGAATAGCGGGAGCTCCTACGAGCAGTACTTC
CASRNSGSSYEQYF
>TRBJ2-7|TRBV29-1|.|.
TGCAGCGGGATCAGCCTAGGTTGGGAGCAGTACTTC
CSGISLGWEQYF
>TRBJ1-2|TRBV28|TRBD1|.
TGTGCCAGCAGGACAGGGCTCTATGGCTACACCTTC
CASRTGLYGYTF
>TRBJ2-2|TRBV5-1|TRBD2|.
TGCGCCAGCAGCTTGGGAGTAGCGGGCTTTACCGGGGAGCTGTTTTTT
CASSLGVAGFTGELFF
>TRBJ2-7|TRBV7-3|.|.
TGTGCCAGCAGCCCTAGGGAGCGCGACTACGAGCAGTACTTC
CASSPRERDYEQYF
>TRBJ2-7|TRBV5-1|TRBD2|few
TGCGCCAGCAGCGCGGGACTAGCAGACTACGAGCAGTACTTC
CASSAGLADYEQYF
>TRBJ2-2|TRBV7-8|.|.
TGTGCCAGCAGCTCGGGACCGGGAAGGGGGGAGCTGTTTTTT
CASSSGPGRGELFF
>TRBJ1-3|TRBV5-6|TRBD1|.
TGTGCCAGCAGCTTATACAGGGGGCAGGGAAACACCATATATTTT
CASSLYRGQGNTIYF
>TRBJ1-5|TRBV7-2|.|once
TGTGCCAGCAGCTTAGCGCGGGTGGATATCTTGAGCAATCAGCCCCAGCATTTT
CASSLARVDILSNQPQHF
>TRBJ2-7|TRBV30|TRBD2|.
TGTGCCTGGACCCCGGATGGGACTAGCGTACCCCGGGAGTACTTC
CAWTPDGTSVPREYF
>TRBJ2-3|TRBV6-5|.|.
TGTGCCAGCAGTTACGAGAGCACAGATACGCAGTATTTT
CASSYESTDTQYF